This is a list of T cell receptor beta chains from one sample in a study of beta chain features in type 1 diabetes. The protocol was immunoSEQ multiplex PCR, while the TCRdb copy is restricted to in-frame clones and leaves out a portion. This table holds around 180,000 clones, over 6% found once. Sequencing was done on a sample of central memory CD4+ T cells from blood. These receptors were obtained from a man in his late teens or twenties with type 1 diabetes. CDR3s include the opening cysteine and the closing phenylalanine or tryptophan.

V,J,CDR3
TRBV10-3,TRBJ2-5,CAISESVLAGGQETQYF
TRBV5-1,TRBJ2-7,CASSPGQGISEAQYF
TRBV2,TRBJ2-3,CASSSTGQGADTQYF
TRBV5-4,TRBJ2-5,CASSQVTLAAGRETQYF
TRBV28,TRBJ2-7,CASNSWDRAYEQYF
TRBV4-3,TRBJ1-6,CASSQGSLGQGLGSPLHF
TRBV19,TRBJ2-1,CASSVRGDEQFF
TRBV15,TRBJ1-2,CATSRGGTGLYGYTF
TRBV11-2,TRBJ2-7,CASSLDLAGVWGTYEQYF
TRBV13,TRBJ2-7,CASSTASGVGTYEQYF
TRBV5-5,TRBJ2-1,CASSLGNRGSYNEQFF